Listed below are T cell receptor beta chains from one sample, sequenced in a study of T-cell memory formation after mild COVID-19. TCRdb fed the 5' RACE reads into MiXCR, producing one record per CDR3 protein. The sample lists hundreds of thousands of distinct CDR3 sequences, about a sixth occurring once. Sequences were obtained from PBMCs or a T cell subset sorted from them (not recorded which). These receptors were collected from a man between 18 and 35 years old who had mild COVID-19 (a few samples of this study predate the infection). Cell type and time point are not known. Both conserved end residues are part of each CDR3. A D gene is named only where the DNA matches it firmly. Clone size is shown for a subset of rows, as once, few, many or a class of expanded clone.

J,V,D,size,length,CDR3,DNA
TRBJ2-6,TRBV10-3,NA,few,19,CAISESFLTGISGANVLTF,TGTGCCATCAGTGAGTCGTTTCTTACAGGGATCTCTGGGGCCAACGTCCTGACTTTC
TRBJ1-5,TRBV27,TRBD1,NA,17,CASSLIRDRKGAQPQHF,TGTGCCAGCAGCCTAATCCGGGACAGAAAGGGCGCTCAGCCCCAGCATTTT
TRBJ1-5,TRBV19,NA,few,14,CASTSARVDQPQHF,TGTGCCAGTACTTCCGCCAGGGTGGATCAGCCCCAGCATTTT
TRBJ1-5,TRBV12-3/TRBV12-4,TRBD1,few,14,CASRRGQLNQPQHF,TGTGCCAGCAGGCGGGGACAGCTCAATCAGCCCCAGCATTTT
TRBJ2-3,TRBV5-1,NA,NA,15,CASSPWTVSTDTQYF,TGCGCCAGCAGCCCCTGGACGGTGAGCACAGATACGCAGTATTTT
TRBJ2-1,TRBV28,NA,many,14,CASSFAGDGDEQFF,TGTGCCAGCAGTTTTGCTGGGGACGGGGATGAGCAGTTCTTC
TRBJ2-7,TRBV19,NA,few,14,CASSRPGEVREQYF,TGTGCCAGTAGTAGGCCAGGGGAGGTTCGCGAGCAGTACTTC
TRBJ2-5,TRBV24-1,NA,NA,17,CATSDLRPGLRGETQYF,TGTGCCACCAGTGATTTGCGGCCAGGCCTAAGGGGAGAGACCCAGTACTTC
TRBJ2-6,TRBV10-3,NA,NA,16,CAISERQTSGANVLTF,TGTGCCATCAGTGAGCGTCAGACCTCTGGGGCCAACGTCCTGACTTTC
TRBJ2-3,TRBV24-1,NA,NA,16,CATSDGREYRADTQYF,TGTGCCACCAGTGATGGTAGGGAGTACCGGGCAGATACGCAGTATTTT
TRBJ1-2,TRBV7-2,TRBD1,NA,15,CASSSWDRVFYGYTF,TGTGCCAGCAGCTCTTGGGACAGAGTCTTCTATGGCTACACCTTC
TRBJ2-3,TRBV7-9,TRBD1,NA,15,CASSLAQGATDTQYF,TGTGCCAGCAGCTTAGCACAGGGGGCTACAGATACGCAGTATTTT
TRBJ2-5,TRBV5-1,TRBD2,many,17,CASSRIAGGLKQETQYF,TGCGCCAGCAGCCGGATAGCGGGGGGGCTTAAACAAGAGACCCAGTACTTC
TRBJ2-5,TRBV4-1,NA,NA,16,CASSQERGQLQETQYF,TGCGCCAGCAGCCAAGAGAGGGGCCAGCTCCAAGAGACCCAGTACTTC
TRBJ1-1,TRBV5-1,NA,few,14,CASSLVPTNTEAFF,TGCGCCAGCAGCTTGGTCCCGACGAACACTGAAGCTTTCTTT
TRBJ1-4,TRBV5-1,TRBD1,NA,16,CASSLAGGAGIEKLFF,TGCGCCAGCAGCTTGGCAGGGGGCGCGGGGATTGAAAAACTGTTTTTT
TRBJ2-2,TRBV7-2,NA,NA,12,CASSKRSGELFF,TGTGCCAGCAGCAAAAGATCCGGGGAGCTGTTTTTT
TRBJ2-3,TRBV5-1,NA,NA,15,CASSFFLTASDTQYF,TGCGCCAGCAGCTTTTTCCTTACGGCCTCAGATACGCAGTATTTT
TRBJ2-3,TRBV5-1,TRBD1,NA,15,CASSVGQGLGDTQYF,TGCGCCAGCAGCGTCGGACAGGGGTTGGGAGATACGCAGTATTTT
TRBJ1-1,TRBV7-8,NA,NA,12,CASEGFNTEAFF,TGTGCCTCGGAGGGATTTAACACTGAAGCTTTCTTT
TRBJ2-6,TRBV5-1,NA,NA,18,CASSLVTTANSGANVLTF,TGCGCCAGCAGCTTGGTTACCACAGCCAACTCTGGGGCCAACGTCCTGACTTTC
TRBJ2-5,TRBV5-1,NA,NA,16,CASSLDPHRIQETQYF,TGCGCCAGCAGCTTGGACCCACACAGGATCCAAGAGACCCAGTACTTC
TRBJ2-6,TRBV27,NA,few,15,CASSRLISGANVLTF,TGTGCCAGCAGTCGGCTCATCTCTGGGGCCAACGTCCTGACTTTC
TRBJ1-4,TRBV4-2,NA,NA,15,CASTRGAGQNEKLFF,TGTGCCAGCACACGGGGGGCAGGCCAGAATGAAAAACTGTTTTTT
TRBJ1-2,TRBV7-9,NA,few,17,CASTSSRTEEANYGYTF,TGTGCCAGCACCTCCTCGCGGACCGAGGAGGCTAACTATGGCTACACCTTC
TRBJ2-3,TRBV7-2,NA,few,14,CASSVLVLGDTQYF,TGTGCCAGCAGCGTCCTCGTGTTGGGAGATACGCAGTATTTT
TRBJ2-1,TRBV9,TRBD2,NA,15,CASSVASGGGREQFF,TGTGCCAGCAGCGTAGCTAGCGGGGGGGGACGGGAACAGTTCTTC
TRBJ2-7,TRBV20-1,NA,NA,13,CSASGLNSYEQYF,TGCAGTGCTAGCGGACTGAACTCCTACGAGCAGTACTTC
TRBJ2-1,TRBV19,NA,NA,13,CASSTIHSNEQFF,TGTGCCAGTAGTACAATTCATTCAAATGAGCAGTTCTTC
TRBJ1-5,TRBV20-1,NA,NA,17,CSANTGRGNYSNQPQHF,TGCAGTGCCAATACAGGACGGGGAAATTATAGCAATCAGCCCCAGCATTTT
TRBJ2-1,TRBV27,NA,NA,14,CASSTPGQTNEQFF,TGTGCCAGCAGCACCCCGGGACAAACTAATGAGCAGTTCTTC
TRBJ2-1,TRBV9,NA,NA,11,CASSAGMEQFF,TGTGCCAGCAGCGCCGGGATGGAGCAGTTCTTC
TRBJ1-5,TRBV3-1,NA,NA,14,CASSQGASNQPQHF,TGTGCCAGCAGCCAAGGGGCGAGCAATCAGCCCCAGCATTTT
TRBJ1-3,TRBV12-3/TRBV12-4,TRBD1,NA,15,CASSGDRVPGNTIYF,TGTGCCAGCAGTGGGGACAGGGTCCCCGGAAACACCATATATTTT
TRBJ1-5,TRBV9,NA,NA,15,CASSLDGDFNQPQHF,TGTGCCAGCAGCCTGGACGGGGATTTCAATCAGCCCCAGCATTTT
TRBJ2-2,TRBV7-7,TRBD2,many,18,CASSFRPSGGPNTGELFF,TGTGCTAGCAGCTTTAGGCCTAGCGGGGGGCCGAACACCGGGGAGCTGTTTTTT